These T cell receptor beta chains were read from a single sample in a study of cytomegalovirus exposure and HLA in healthy donors. Repertoires were generated with immunoSEQ multiplex PCR, while TCRdb's copy carries only in-frame clones and drops some. The sample has more than 150,000 clones, approximately 84% seen once. Sequencing used PBMCs. Receptor source: a man in his late teens or twenties in good health and CMV-seropositive. CDR3s include the opening cysteine and the closing phenylalanine or tryptophan. The D gene is left open where the match is weak. Clone size appears in some rows only: once, few, many, or a class for an expanded clone.

D gene | CDR3 length | J gene | clone size | V gene | CDR3 protein | CDR3 DNA
. | 14 | TRBJ1-4 | . | TRBV28 | CASRMGLRNEKLFF | TGTGCCAGCAGGATGGGGCTTCGGAATGAAAAACTGTTTTTT
. | 15 | TRBJ2-5 | . | TRBV5-6 | CASSSGGIIQETQYF | TGTGCCAGCAGCTCAGGTGGAATAATACAAGAGACCCAGTACTTC
. | 12 | TRBJ2-6 | . | TRBV5-6 | CASKAGANVLTF | TGTGCCAGCAAAGCGGGGGCCAACGTCCTGACTTTC
TRBD1 | 15 | TRBJ2-7 | . | TRBV6-6 | CASSYVGQGASEQYF | TGTGCCAGCAGTTACGTGGGACAGGGGGCAAGCGAGCAGTACTTC
TRBD2 | 15 | TRBJ2-5 | . | TRBV5-8 | CASSPGGAGGETQYF | TGTGCCAGCAGCCCCGGTGGGGCGGGGGGAGAGACCCAGTACTTC
. | 14 | TRBJ1-2 | . | TRBV7-2 | CASSFRQAPYGYTF | TGTGCCAGCAGCTTCCGACAGGCACCCTATGGCTACACCTTC
. | 14 | TRBJ2-7 | . | TRBV5-8 | CASTYYGLTYEQYF | TGTGCCAGCACCTACTACGGTCTGACCTACGAGCAGTACTTC
TRBD1 | 14 | TRBJ2-7 | . | TRBV7-9 | CASSRPSQGIKQYF | TGTGCCAGCAGCCGACCCTCACAGGGGATCAAGCAGTACTTC
. | 21 | TRBJ2-2 | once | TRBV5-1 | CASSFNPLGALGSSPTGELFF | TGCGCCAGCAGCTTCAACCCGCTTGGGGCGTTGGGGTCCTCCCCCACCGGGGAGCTGTTTTTT
TRBD2 | 14 | TRBJ2-1 | . | TRBV30 | CASTVGLADNEQFF | TGTGCCTCGACCGTGGGACTAGCGGACAATGAGCAGTTCTTC
. | 13 | TRBJ2-3 | . | TRBV7-2 | CASSPDRGDTQYF | TGTGCCAGCAGCCCCGATCGAGGAGATACGCAGTATTTT
. | 14 | TRBJ2-5 | few | TRBV9 | CASSVGGLQETQYF | TGTGCCAGCAGCGTAGGGGGACTGCAAGAGACCCAGTACTTC
. | 15 | TRBJ2-7 | . | TRBV11-3 | CASSPEGSGIYEQYF | TGTGCCAGCAGCCCCGAGGGTAGCGGAATCTACGAGCAGTACTTC
TRBD2 | 15 | TRBJ2-7 | once | TRBV2 | CASSSLAGGPHEQYF | TGTGCCAGCAGTTCACTAGCGGGAGGGCCCCACGAGCAGTACTTC
TRBD2 | 14 | TRBJ2-1 | . | TRBV19 | CATLTSGSSVEQFF | TGTGCCACCCTGACTAGCGGGAGTTCGGTTGAGCAGTTCTTC
TRBD2 | 16 | TRBJ2-3 | . | TRBV7-9 | CASSQGTSGYTDTQYF | TGTGCCAGCAGCCAAGGGACTAGCGGGTACACAGATACGCAGTATTTT
TRBD2 | 15 | TRBJ2-7 | . | TRBV6-5 | CASRTLGLSPYEQYF | TGTGCCAGCAGAACTTTGGGACTATCCCCCTACGAGCAGTACTTC
TRBD1 | 13 | TRBJ1-2 | . | TRBV10-1 | CAPKGGGGYGYTF | TGCGCCCCCAAAGGGGGCGGAGGCTATGGCTACACCTTC
TRBD2 | 15 | TRBJ2-3 | . | TRBV18 | CASSPLAGEADTRYF | TGTGCCAGCTCACCGTTAGCGGGAGAGGCAGATACGCGGTATTTT
TRBD1 | 13 | TRBJ2-1 | . | TRBV6-5 | CATGTGDYNEQFF | TGTGCCACCGGGACAGGGGACTACAATGAGCAGTTCTTC
. | 15 | TRBJ1-5 | . | TRBV19 | CATTTQRGSNQPQHF | TGTGCCACCACGACCCAGAGAGGTAGCAATCAGCCCCAGCATTTT
. | 14 | TRBJ2-7 | few | TRBV12-5 | CASGLGGDAYEQYF | TGTGCTAGTGGTTTGGGCGGAGATGCCTACGAGCAGTACTTC
. | 14 | TRBJ2-7 | . | TRBV7-9 | CASSLDATTYEQYF | TGTGCCAGCAGCTTAGACGCGACTACCTACGAGCAGTACTTC
TRBD1 | 12 | TRBJ1-1 | . | TRBV10-3 | CAISRQGAGAFF | TGTGCCATCAGTCGACAGGGGGCGGGAGCTTTCTTT
TRBD2 | 15 | TRBJ2-5 | once | TRBV5-1 | CASSSNLGGGETQYF | TGCGCCAGCAGCTCTAACCTTGGGGGGGGAGAGACCCAGTACTTC
TRBD1 | 15 | TRBJ1-2 | . | TRBV30 | CAWDTTDRGRDGYTF | TGTGCCTGGGACACCACTGACAGGGGGCGCGATGGCTACACCTTC
. | 9 | TRBJ2-7 | few | TRBV27 | CAAGYEQYF | TGTGCCGCGGGCTACGAGCAGTACTTC
. | 14 | TRBJ2-5 | . | TRBV19 | CASSIIAAAETQYF | TGTGCCAGTAGTATAATTGCGGCAGCGGAGACCCAGTACTTC
. | 13 | TRBJ1-1 | . | TRBV6-5 | CASSSDRDTEAFF | TGTGCCAGCAGCTCCGACAGAGACACTGAAGCTTTCTTT
. | 11 | TRBJ2-7 | . | TRBV28 | CASRKRDEQYF | TGTGCCAGCAGAAAGAGGGACGAGCAGTACTTC
. | 16 | TRBJ2-6 | . | TRBV6-4 | CASSAQGRSGANVLTF | TGTGCCAGCAGTGCGCAGGGTCGCTCTGGGGCCAACGTCCTGACTTTC
TRBD2 | 16 | TRBJ2-3 | . | TRBV6-1 | CASSARTSPTADTQYF | TGTGCCAGCAGTGCCCGGACTAGCCCGACGGCAGATACGCAGTATTTT
TRBD2 | 17 | TRBJ2-3 | . | TRBV28 | CASRRTGTSGRGDTQYF | TGTGCCAGCAGGCGAACCGGGACTAGCGGGAGGGGAGATACGCAGTATTTT
. | 17 | TRBJ2-7 | . | TRBV4-1 | CASSQVLGGGSLYEQYF | TGCGCCAGCAGCCAAGTTCTGGGAGGAGGGTCGCTCTACGAGCAGTACTTC
TRBD2 | 14 | TRBJ2-5 | . | TRBV10-3 | CAISAGLAVETQYF | TGTGCCATCAGTGCGGGGCTAGCGGTAGAGACCCAGTACTTC
TRBD1 | 15 | TRBJ2-4 | . | TRBV6-5 | CASSTRDRGIGIQYF | TGTGCCAGCAGTACTAGGGACAGGGGAATCGGCATTCAGTACTTC
. | 15 | TRBJ2-7 | . | TRBV28 | CASSLRGPSSYEQYF | TGTGCCAGCAGTTTGCGGGGTCCGTCCTCCTACGAGCAGTACTTC
TRBD1 | 15 | TRBJ2-7 | once | TRBV2 | CASRDGTGVGNEQYF | TGTGCCAGCAGGGATGGGACAGGGGTAGGTAACGAGCAGTACTTC
. | 13 | TRBJ2-5 | . | TRBV28 | CASSLIVQETQYF | TGTGCCAGCAGTTTAATCGTTCAAGAGACCCAGTACTTC
. | 17 | TRBJ2-1 | . | TRBV7-3 | CASSQFPQDPSYNEQFF | TGTGCCAGCAGCCAATTCCCACAGGATCCATCCTACAATGAGCAGTTCTTC
TRBD2 | 14 | TRBJ2-7 | few | TRBV2 | CASSEGLAPYEQYF | TGTGCCAGCAGTGAGGGACTAGCCCCCTACGAGCAGTACTTC
. | 13 | TRBJ2-3 | once | TRBV9 | CASSVGAPDTQYF | TGTGCCAGCAGCGTAGGCGCGCCAGATACGCAGTATTTT
. | 13 | TRBJ1-5 | . | TRBV19 | CASSWGINQPQHF | TGTGCCAGTAGTTGGGGCATCAATCAGCCCCAGCATTTT
. | 15 | TRBJ1-2 | . | TRBV28 | CASSLSVQGSYGYTF | TGTGCCAGCAGTTTATCGGTGCAGGGTAGCTATGGCTACACCTTC
TRBD1 | 16 | TRBJ1-5 | . | TRBV15 | CATSRTTGAENQPQHF | TGTGCCACCAGCAGAACGACAGGGGCGGAAAATCAGCCCCAGCATTTT
. | 16 | TRBJ2-7 | . | TRBV5-4 | CASSPQAGRRQYEQYF | TGTGCCAGCAGCCCCCAAGCGGGCCGGCGTCAATACGAGCAGTACTTC
. | 14 | TRBJ2-3 | . | TRBV2 | CASSETGHTDTQYF | TGTGCCAGCAGTGAAACAGGCCACACAGATACGCAGTATTTT
. | 15 | TRBJ2-7 | few | TRBV4-3 | CASSQEGRGSYEQYF | TGCGCCAGCAGCCAAGAAGGTAGAGGCTCCTACGAGCAGTACTTC
. | 16 | TRBJ2-5 | . | TRBV7-3 | CASSLTGGQGIETQYF | TGTGCCAGCAGCTTAACAGGCGGCCAGGGGATCGAGACCCAGTACTTC
TRBD2 | 15 | TRBJ2-1 | . | TRBV7-3 | CASSFTSGAYNEQFF | TGTGCCAGCAGCTTCACTAGCGGGGCCTACAATGAGCAGTTCTTC
TRBD2 | 15 | TRBJ2-3 | few | TRBV28 | CASSLAGASTDTQYF | TGTGCCAGCAGTCTAGCGGGAGCCAGCACAGATACGCAGTATTTT
TRBD2 | 14 | TRBJ2-3 | . | TRBV10-3 | CAIRQPGLADTQYF | TGTGCCATCAGGCAGCCGGGACTAGCAGATACGCAGTATTTT
. | 14 | TRBJ2-2 | . | TRBV9 | CASSVLAETGELFF | TGTGCCAGCAGCGTTTTAGCGGAAACCGGGGAGCTGTTTTTT
. | 15 | TRBJ2-2 | . | TRBV2 | CASHQRSANTGELFF | TGTGCCTCGCATCAGCGGTCCGCGAACACCGGGGAGCTGTTTTTT
TRBD2 | 17 | TRBJ2-2 | few | TRBV27 | CASSRIPSGSGAGELFF | TGTGCCAGCAGCCGAATACCTAGCGGGAGCGGGGCCGGGGAGCTGTTTTTT
TRBD1 | 11 | TRBJ2-7 | many | TRBV7-9 | CASSLGQGEYF | TGTGCCAGCAGCTTAGGACAGGGGGAGTACTTC
TRBD2 | 19 | TRBJ2-7 | once | TRBV15 | CATSRGVPGLAGRSYEQYF | TGTGCCACCAGCAGAGGAGTCCCGGGACTAGCGGGACGATCCTACGAGCAGTACTTC
TRBD1 | 14 | TRBJ1-4 | . | TRBV19 | CASRGQSPHEKLFF | TGTGCCAGTAGGGGACAGTCTCCCCATGAAAAACTGTTTTTT
. | 12 | TRBJ2-2 | . | TRBV27 | CASSLANGELFF | TGTGCCAGCAGTCTAGCGAACGGGGAGCTGTTTTTT
TRBD2 | 15 | TRBJ2-7 | . | TRBV9 | CASSVVASGRAEQYF | TGTGCCAGCAGCGTAGTGGCTAGCGGGAGAGCCGAGCAGTACTTC